These 10 T cell receptor beta chains came from one sample sequenced in a study of T cell responses to AZD1222 COVID-19 vaccine. TCRdb's copy holds only in-frame clones and misses some; the assay was immunoSEQ multiplex PCR. The table shows about 150,000 clones, with around 90% occurring only once. The sample in question was peripheral blood, obtained on day 0 of AZD1222 vaccination. These receptor sequences come from an adult in good health.

The genes are TRBV6-2 or TRBV6-3 and TRBJ2-7; 8 nucleotides line up with TRBD2. Germline values: CDR1 MNHEY, CDR2 SVGEGT. The junction had 4 bases not matched to a gene; V was cut back by 4 bases and J by 2 bases. The CDR3 is 14 residues long. The CDR3 nucleotides are TGTGCCAGCAGTTTCCCGGGACTAGCCTACGAGCAGTACTTC. Encoded protein: CASSFPGLAYEQYF.

V is TRBV2 and J is TRBJ2-3; D gene ambiguous. Germline CDR1 is SNHLY and CDR2 is FYNNEI. Deletions cut 6 bases from V and 2 bases from J, with 12 bases between. This CDR3 has 14 residues. The CDR3 DNA reads TGTGCCAGCAGAAGGACGGCCTCCACAGATACGCAGTATTTT. The encoded protein is CASRRTASTDTQYF.

This clone turned up a few times. This sequence joins TRBV4-2 and TRBJ1-1; 8 bases match TRBD1. Trimming at V came to 1 base and at J to 2 bases, leaving 6 bases not matched to a gene. Germline lookup yields CDR1 LGHNA and CDR2 YNFKEQ. CDR3 size: 16 residues. CDR3 DNA sequence: TGTGCCAGCAGCCAAGCCCACGACAGGGGAAACACTGAAGCTTTCTTT. Translation: CASSQAHDRGNTEAFF.

The V gene is TRBV19, the J gene TRBJ1-3, with D tentatively TRBD1 (6 bases). CDR3 size: 17 residues. CDR1 and CDR2 from the germline V gene are LNHDA and SQIVND (reference sequence). Trimming pared 8 bases from V and 5 bases from J, leaving 25 bases between. The CDR3 sequence is CASGLGGENGSRNTIYF. The DNA for the CDR3 is TGTGCCAGTGGCCTGGGGGGCGAAAATGGATCTAGAAACACCATATATTTT.

J is TRBJ2-7 and V is TRBV29-1, with D tentatively TRBD1 (6 bases). The CDR3 contains 12 residues. V lost 6 bases to trimming and J lost 2 bases, with 11 bases between them. CDR1 is SQVTM and CDR2 is ANQGSEA in the germline V gene. In nucleotides, the CDR3 is TGCAGCGTCTCCAGGGACACCTACGAGCAGTACTTC. Residues: CSVSRDTYEQYF.

The chain has TRBV6-5 and TRBJ1-5; the match to TRBD1 covers 7 bases. Germline V gene sequence: CDR1 MNHEY, CDR2 SVGAGI. Trimming at V came to 5 bases and at J to 6 bases, leaving 7 bases not matched to a gene. CDR3 size: 14 residues. Here the CDR3 reads CASSLQGLSQPQHF. The CDR3 DNA reads as TGTGCCAGCAGTCTACAGGGGTTGAGTCAGCCCCAGCATTTT.

The V call is TRBV7-9, the J call TRBJ1-6; TRBD1 might be the D (5 bases). V was shortened by 1 base and J by 10 bases, with 11 bases between the two germline ends. The CDR3 has 14 amino acids. Looked up from germline, CDR1 is SEHNR and CDR2 is FQNEAQ (reference sequence). CDR3 protein: CASSLGQGGSPLHF. The CDR3 DNA reads TGTGCCAGCAGCTTAGGTCAGGGAGGCTCACCCCTCCACTTT.

This chain connects TRBV5-1 to TRBJ1-2; 7 positions agree with TRBD1. Germline lookup yields CDR1 SGHRS and CDR2 YFSETQ. V shed 0 bases and J 7 bases; nucleotides not matched to a gene: 9. The length of the CDR3 is 15 residues. The CDR3 nucleotides are TGCGCCAGCAGCTTGGATGGGGGACAGTGGGGTGGCTACACCTTC. Translating gives CASSLDGGQWGGYTF.

V is TRBV9 and J is TRBJ2-7; 7 bases are shared with TRBD1. Germline-derived CDR1 and CDR2 are SGDLS and YYNGEE. The J segment lost 1 base and the V segment lost 2 bases, leaving 6 bases of the junction unmatched. The CDR3 runs 15 residues. CDR3 bases: TGTGCCAGCAGCGTTTCCGGGACAGAGTCCTACGAGCAGTACTTC. It translates to CASSVSGTESYEQYF.

The chain uses TRBV19 and TRBJ2-2; 7 nucleotides agree with TRBD1. The trim removed 4 bases at V and 4 bases at J, leaving 6 bases unmatched. Germline-derived CDR1 and CDR2 are LNHDA and SQIVND (reference sequence). The CDR3 has 15 amino acids. CDR3 bases: TGTGCCAGTAGTACTAGGGGGCAGATCACCGGGGAGCTGTTTTTT. Its translation: CASSTRGQITGELFF.